This T cell receptor (beta chain) is from a study of blood T cell repertoires in COVID-19. The wider study: COVID-19 samples, acute and convalescent, were from the United States, Italy and Spain.

Original data processing: Researchers report that nucleated cell counts were estimated from reference gene primer amplification. Using immunoSEQ multiplex PCR, the repertoire was profiled, and TCRdb retains in-frame clones only, with some absent. V and J calls and clone size are as listed in that table; D and trimming were resolved from the DNA. The sample shows under 200,000 clones, under 85% of them seen only once. The CDR3 consists of 12 residues. Germline V lookup: CDR1 SGHTS, CDR2 YDEGEE. Trimming took off 0 bases at V and 5 bases at J, with 5 bases between the two ends. The source is a woman of 80 years or more with acute or convalescent COVID-19. The chain employs TRBV5-8 and TRBJ2-5; TRBD1 is a possible D gene (5 bases). The source material was peripheral blood. CDR3 coding DNA: TGTGCCAGCAGCTTGGAGGGGGAGACCCAGTACTTC. Amino acids: CASSLEGETQYF.